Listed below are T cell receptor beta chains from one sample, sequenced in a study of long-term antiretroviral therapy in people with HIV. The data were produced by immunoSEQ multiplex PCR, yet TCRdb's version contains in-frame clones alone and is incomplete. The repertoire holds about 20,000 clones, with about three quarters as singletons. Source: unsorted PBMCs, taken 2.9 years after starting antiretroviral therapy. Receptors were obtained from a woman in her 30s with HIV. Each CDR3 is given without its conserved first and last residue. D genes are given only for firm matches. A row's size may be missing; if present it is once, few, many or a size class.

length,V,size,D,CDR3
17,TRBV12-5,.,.,ASGLVPDSLGVMNTEAF
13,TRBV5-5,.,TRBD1,ASSLNGQGNQPQH
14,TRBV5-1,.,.,ASRRQPQGREETQY
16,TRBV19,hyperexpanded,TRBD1,ASSINRDRGRRDGELF
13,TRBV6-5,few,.,ASTLFAGGTGELF
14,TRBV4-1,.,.,ASSPGGISGANVLT
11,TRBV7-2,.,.,ASSFINTDTQY
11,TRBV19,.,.,ASSIREDMGAF
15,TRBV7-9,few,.,ASSFGQGSNYNSPLH
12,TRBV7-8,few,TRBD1,ASSRRDRASGYT
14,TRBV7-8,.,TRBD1,ASSLSRTGGDEKLF
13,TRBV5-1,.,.,ASSLTGPYIDTQY
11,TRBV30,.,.,AWSPQGGYGYT
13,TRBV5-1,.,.,ASSYGRRTTDTQY
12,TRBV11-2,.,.,ASSLLALNTEAF
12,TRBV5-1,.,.,ASSLGQRTDTQY
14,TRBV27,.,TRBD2,ASSAGLTIAKNIQY
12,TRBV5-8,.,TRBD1,ASSGSTGLHGYT
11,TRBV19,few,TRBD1,ASRLTGRETQY
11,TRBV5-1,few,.,ASSLDSNYGYT
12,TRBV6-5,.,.,ASSYTSPYNEQF
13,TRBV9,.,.,ASSVDYSTVNEQF
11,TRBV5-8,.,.,ASSRRQDYEQY
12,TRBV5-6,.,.,ASNRRSSGNTIY
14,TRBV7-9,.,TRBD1,ASSPPFRQGVDTQY
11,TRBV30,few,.,AWSAGNNEKLF
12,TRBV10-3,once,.,AISEGDNNQPQH
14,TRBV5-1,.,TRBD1,ASSFSGTGVTDTQY
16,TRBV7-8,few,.,ASSLAQAASGGQGELF
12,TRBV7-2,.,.,ASSPQYSNQPQH
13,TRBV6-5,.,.,ASSYRPQRNTEAF
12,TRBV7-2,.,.,ASSLEIPIVEQF
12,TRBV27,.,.,ASSFSDSNYGYT
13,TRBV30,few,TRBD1,ACPGTGGWNSPLH
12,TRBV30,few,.,AWSVGVGSYGYT
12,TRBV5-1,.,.,ASAEGHSGNTIY
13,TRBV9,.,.,ASSLISGSTGELF
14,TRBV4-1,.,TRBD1,ASSQAVTGRSYGYT
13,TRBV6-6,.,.,ASRSSQGTGNTIY
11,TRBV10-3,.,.,AIRRTEYYGYT
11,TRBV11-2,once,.,ASSLVFPTEAF
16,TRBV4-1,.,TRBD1,ASSHRLARDRVMETQY
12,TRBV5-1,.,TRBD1,ASSIGQVTDTQY
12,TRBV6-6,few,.,ASSTDGNNSPLH
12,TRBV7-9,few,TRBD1,ASRPGTGNSPLH
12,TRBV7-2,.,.,ASSLARGADTQY
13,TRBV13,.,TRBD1,ASSERDRGYYGYT
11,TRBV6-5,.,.,ASSYRQGTEAF
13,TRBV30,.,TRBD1,AWSLKQGSYYGYT
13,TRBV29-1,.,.,SVVGFSTMNTEAF
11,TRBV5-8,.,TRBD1,ASSLDRQGNAF